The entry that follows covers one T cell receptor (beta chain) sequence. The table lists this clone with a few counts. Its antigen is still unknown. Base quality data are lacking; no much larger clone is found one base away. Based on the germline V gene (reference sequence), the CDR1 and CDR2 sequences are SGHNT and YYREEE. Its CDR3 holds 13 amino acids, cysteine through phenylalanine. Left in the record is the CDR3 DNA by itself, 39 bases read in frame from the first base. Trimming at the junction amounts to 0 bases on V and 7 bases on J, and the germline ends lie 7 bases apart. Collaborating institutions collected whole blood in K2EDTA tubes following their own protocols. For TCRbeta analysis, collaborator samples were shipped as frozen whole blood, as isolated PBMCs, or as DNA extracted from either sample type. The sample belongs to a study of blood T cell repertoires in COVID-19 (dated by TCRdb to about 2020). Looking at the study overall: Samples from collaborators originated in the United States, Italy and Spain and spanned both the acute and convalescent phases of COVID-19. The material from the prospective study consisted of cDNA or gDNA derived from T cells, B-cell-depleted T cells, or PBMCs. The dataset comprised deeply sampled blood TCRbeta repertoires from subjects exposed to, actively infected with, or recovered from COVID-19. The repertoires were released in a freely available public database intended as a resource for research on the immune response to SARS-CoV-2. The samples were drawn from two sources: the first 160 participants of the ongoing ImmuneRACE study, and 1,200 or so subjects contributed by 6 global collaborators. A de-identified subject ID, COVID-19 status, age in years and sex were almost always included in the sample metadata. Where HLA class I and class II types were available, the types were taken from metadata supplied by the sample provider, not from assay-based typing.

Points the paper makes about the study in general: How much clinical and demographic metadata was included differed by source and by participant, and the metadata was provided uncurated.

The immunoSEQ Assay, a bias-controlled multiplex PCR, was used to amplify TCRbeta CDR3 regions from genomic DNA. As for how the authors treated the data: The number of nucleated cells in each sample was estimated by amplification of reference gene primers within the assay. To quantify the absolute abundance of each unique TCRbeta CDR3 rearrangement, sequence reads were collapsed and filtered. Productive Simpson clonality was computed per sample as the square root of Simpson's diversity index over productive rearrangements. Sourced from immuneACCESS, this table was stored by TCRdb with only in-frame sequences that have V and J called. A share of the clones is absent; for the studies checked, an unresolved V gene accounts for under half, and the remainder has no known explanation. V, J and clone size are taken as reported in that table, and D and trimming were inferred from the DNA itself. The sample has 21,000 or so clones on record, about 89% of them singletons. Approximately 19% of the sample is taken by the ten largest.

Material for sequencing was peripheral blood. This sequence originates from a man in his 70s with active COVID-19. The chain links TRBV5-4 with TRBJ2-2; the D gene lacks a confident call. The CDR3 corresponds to CASSLGGYGELFF. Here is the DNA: TGTGCCAGCAGCTTGGGAGGATACGGGGAGCTGTTTTTT.